One and the same sample provided the 29 T cell receptor beta chains below, sequenced in a study of blood T cell repertoires in COVID-19. Clones were sequenced by immunoSEQ multiplex PCR, and TCRdb holds only the in-frame ones, with some missing. In the table there are hundreds of thousands of clones, around nine tenths of which are singletons. The sequenced material came from PBMCs or T cells enriched from blood (not recorded which). The receptors stem from a woman between 45 and 60 years old who had recovered from COVID-19.

This chain joins TRBV28 and TRBJ1-1; D is ambiguous. In germline, CDR1 is MDHEN, CDR2 SYDVKM. There are 15 residues in the CDR3. V was trimmed by 2 bases and J by 4 bases, leaving 14 bases between them. Here the CDR3 reads CASSLKLDGSTEAFF. CDR3 nucleotides: TGTGCCAGCAGTTTAAAGCTGGACGGGAGCACTGAAGCTTTCTTT.

The V call is TRBV10-3, the J call TRBJ1-2; the match to TRBD1 covers 10 bases. V shed 1 base and J 3 bases; nucleotides not matched to a gene: 2. Germline CDR1 reads ENHRY; CDR2 reads SYGVKD. The CDR3 sequence is 15 residues long. CDR3 sequence: CAISEYGQGDYGYTF. The CDR3 DNA reads TGTGCCATCAGTGAGTACGGACAGGGGGACTATGGCTACACCTTC.

The chain couples TRBV6-5 to TRBJ1-4; D is uncertain. The germline V gene has CDR1 MNHEY and CDR2 SVGAGI. Deletions cut 6 bases from V and 5 bases from J, with 16 bases between. CDR3 length equals 15 residues. CDR3: CASSSPAGSNEKLFF. In nucleotides, the CDR3 is TGTGCCAGCAGCTCCCCAGCAGGAAGCAATGAAAAACTGTTTTTT.

The chain employs TRBV12-5 and TRBJ2-5, with D possibly matching TRBD2 (6 bases). Germline lookup yields CDR1 LGHNT and CDR2 FRNRAP. The V end lost 3 bases, the J end lost 5 bases, and 22 bases lay between the germline ends. This CDR3 is built from 17 residues. The chain's CDR3 is CASGLKFLGGAVETQYF. For the CDR3, the DNA is TGTGCTAGTGGTTTAAAGTTTCTGGGGGGAGCGGTGGAGACCCAGTACTTC.

The V and J genes are TRBV5-1 and TRBJ2-1, with TRBD2 matching 8 bases. CDR1 SGHRS and CDR2 YFSETQ come from the germline V gene. The junction had 13 bases not matched to a gene; V was cut back by 1 base and J by 7 bases. This CDR3 has 17 residues. CDR3 amino acids: CASSLYTGGPLGNEQFF. CDR3 DNA: TGCGCCAGCAGCTTGTATACGGGAGGGCCGTTGGGGAATGAGCAGTTCTTC.

The chain recombines TRBV19 with TRBJ1-1; the D is unclear. The CDR3 extends over 13 amino acids. The germline CDR1 and CDR2 sequences are LNHDA and SQIVND (reference sequence). V was pared by 5 bases and J by 10 bases, with 17 bases between. The CDR3 bases are TGTGCCAGTAGTCCCCAAGGTGGAGGAAGAGCTTTCTTT. Amino acids: CASSPQGGGRAFF.

The chain has TRBV30 and TRBJ1-4; possibly TRBD1 for D (5 bases). V dropped 8 bases and J dropped 2 bases, with 12 bases sitting between them. From germline, CDR1 is GTSNPN and CDR2 SVGIG (reference sequence). The length of the CDR3 is 13 residues. The CDR3 loop reads CAAPGRTNEKLFF. CDR3 bases: TGTGCCGCTCCAGGGAGGACTAATGAAAAACTGTTTTTT.

This clone was seen just once. V is TRBV21-1 and J is TRBJ2-4; TRBD2 is the table's D call and was not checked against the DNA. TRBV21-1 is listed as a pseudogene. The CDR3 consists of 15 residues. CDR3 in DNA: TGTGCCAGCAGCAAATTTAGGAGTCTGGGAAACATTCAGTACTTC. Amino acid sequence: CASSKFRSLGNIQYF.

V usage is TRBV5-8 and J usage is TRBJ1-5, with 9 bases matching TRBD1. This CDR3 has 15 residues. V trimming: 4 bases; J trimming: 5 bases; junction bases outside the gene matches: 7. Germline V CDR1 and CDR2: SGHTS, YDEGEE. CDR3 protein: CASSPDRGRHQPQHF. The CDR3 nucleotides read TGTGCCAGCAGCCCGGACAGGGGCCGGCATCAGCCCCAGCATTTT.

V is TRBV14 and J is TRBJ1-6, with a possible D match to TRBD1 (6 bases). V shed 2 bases and J shed 0 bases, with 17 bases lying between them. Per the germline V gene, CDR1 is SGHDN and CDR2 is FVKESK. CDR3 length: 19 amino acids. The chain's CDR3 is CASSQRGGRGYSYNSPLHF. CDR3 nucleotides: TGTGCCAGCAGCCAAAGAGGTGGCAGGGGTTACTCCTATAATTCACCCCTCCACTTT.

V gene TRBV2 combines with J gene TRBJ1-2, with 8 nucleotides matching TRBD1. Germline values: CDR1 SNHLY, CDR2 FYNNEI. CDR3 length: 14 amino acids. Losses at the gene ends were 5 bases for V and 0 bases for J; bases not matched to a gene: 2. The CDR3 sequence: CASSIQGANYGYTF. The CDR3 DNA follows: TGTGCCAGCAGTATACAGGGGGCTAACTATGGCTACACCTTC.

The V call is TRBV5-1, the J call TRBJ2-5; 7 bases align to TRBD1. This CDR3 comprises 15 residues. V dropped 0 bases and J dropped 5; count of bases not matched to a gene: 7. Per the germline V gene, CDR1 is SGHRS and CDR2 is YFSETQ. CDR3 nucleotide sequence: TGCGCCAGCAGCTTGGCCGGGACAGCCGGGGAGACCCAGTACTTC. Translated, it gives CASSLAGTAGETQYF.

The chain links TRBV18 to TRBJ2-7; TRBD2 matches 10 bases. The CDR3 totals 14 residues. Germline V gene sequence: CDR1 KGHSH, CDR2 LQKENI. V shed 5 bases and J 3 bases; nucleotides not matched to a gene: 4. DNA of the CDR3: TGTGCCAGCTCAGAACTAGCGGGACGCTACGAGCAGTACTTC. Its protein product is CASSELAGRYEQYF. The whole variable domain, filled in from reference TRBV18 and TRBJ2-7, reads NAGVMQNPRHLVRRRGQEARLRCSPMKGHSHVYWYRQLPEEGLKFMVYLQKENIIDESGMPKERFSAEFPKEGPSILRIQQVVRGDSAAYFCASSELAGRYEQYFGPGTRLTVT.

The J gene is TRBJ1-2, the V gene TRBV19; D ambiguous. CDR3 length: 12 amino acids. V shed 0 bases and J shed 8 bases, with 7 bases lying between them. Germline CDR1 and CDR2: LNHDA and SQIVND (reference sequence). CDR3 nucleotide sequence: TGTGCCAGTAGTATAGATCGAGTGGGCTACACCTTC. As protein: CASSIDRVGYTF.

The chain employs TRBV7-9 and TRBJ2-7; possible D gene TRBD2, 5 bases. The CDR3 contains 16 residues. CDR1 and CDR2 from the germline V gene are SEHNR and FQNEAQ (reference sequence). Trimming cost V 1 base and J 2 bases, with 15 bases left between them. The CDR3 DNA reads TGTGCCAGCAGCTTAGGCTTCGTGGGAGTCCCCTACGAGCAGTACTTC. Its protein product is CASSLGFVGVPYEQYF.

The CDR3 nucleotides read TGTGCCAGCAGTTCCAGTCGACAGGGGAATCAGCCCCAGCATTTT. Translated: CASSSSRQGNQPQHF. The chain uses TRBV6-5 and TRBJ1-5; 8 bases map to TRBD1. Per germline, CDR1 MNHEY and CDR2 SVGAGI. Unmatched junction bases numbered 6, after V lost 4 bases and J lost 4 bases. This CDR3 comprises 15 residues.

The chain joins TRBV25-1 to TRBJ1-4, with 8 bases identical to TRBD1. Unmatched junction bases numbered 5, after V lost 3 bases and J lost 8 bases. Germline V gene lookup returns CDR1 MGHDK and CDR2 SYGVNS. The CDR3 totals 14 residues. Written as DNA, the CDR3 is TGTGCCAGCAGTGACGACAGGGGTGGAGAAAAACTGTTTTTT. It codes for CASSDDRGGEKLFF.

The chain combines TRBV2 with TRBJ2-2; possibly TRBD2 for D (5 bases). Trimming removed 4 bases at V and 2 bases at J, with 11 bases between. The CDR3 extends over 15 amino acids. Per the germline V gene, CDR1 is SNHLY and CDR2 is FYNNEI. In DNA form, the CDR3 reads TGTGCCAGCAGTGGCGAGCGGAAAAACACCGGGGAGCTGTTTTTT. Translated, it gives CASSGERKNTGELFF.

This clone was seen only a few times. The CDR3 sequence is CASSTSRARECEQYF. For the CDR3, the DNA is TGTGCCAGCAGCACAAGTAGGGCCAGGGAATGCGAGCAGTACTTC. The chain combines TRBV21-1 with TRBJ2-7; TRBD1, as called in the table, went unchecked against the DNA. TRBV21-1 is a pseudogene locus. This CDR3 region has 15 residues.

The rearrangement links TRBV24-1 to TRBJ1-2; no clear D gene. Per germline, CDR1 KGHDR and CDR2 SFDVKD. The V and J ends lost 7 bases and 3 bases respectively, with 8 bases between them. CDR3 length: 12 residues. The CDR3 region has the DNA TGTGCCACCAGCCAACCAGACTATGGCTACACCTTC. Encoded protein: CATSQPDYGYTF.

V is TRBV18 and J is TRBJ2-1, with 7 bases identical to TRBD1. The trim removed 3 bases at V and 4 bases at J, leaving 3 bases unmatched. The germline V gene encodes CDR1 KGHSH and CDR2 LQKENI. This CDR3 is 14 amino acids long. Here the CDR3 DNA reads TGTGCCAGCTCACCCGGGACAGAATACAATGAGCAGTTCTTC. This translates into CASSPGTEYNEQFF.

J is TRBJ1-2 and V is TRBV12-3 or TRBV12-4; the D is unclear. The CDR3 is 13 residues long. V was pared by 8 bases and J by 7 bases, with 17 bases between. Here the CDR3 reads CASATFADGGYTF. The CDR3, as DNA: TGTGCCAGCGCCACCTTCGCGGATGGTGGCTACACCTTC.

The chain combines TRBV11-2 with TRBJ1-2, with D possibly matching TRBD1 (5 bases). V lost 2 bases, J lost 8 bases, and 15 bases lay in between. CDR3 length equals 14 residues. The germline gives CDR1 SGHAT, CDR2 FQNNGV. The DNA for the CDR3 is TGTGCCAGCAGCTTATTCGGGGGGGGAAACGGCTACACCTTC. Encoded protein: CASSLFGGGNGYTF.

This clone was observed a single time. The chain carries TRBV12-3 or TRBV12-4 and TRBJ1-3, with D unresolved. The CDR3 has 13 residues. V lost 6 bases and J lost 2, with 8 bases in between. The CDR3 here is CASSLRTGNTIYF. The CDR3 nucleotides read TGTGCCAGCAGCCTCAGGACTGGAAACACCATATATTTT.

This rearrangement joins TRBV28 to TRBJ1-1; D not resolved. The length of the CDR3 is 13 residues. Per the germline V gene, CDR1 is MDHEN and CDR2 is SYDVKM. V was clipped by 10 bases and J by 4 bases, with 16 bases between them. Written as DNA, the CDR3 is TGTGCCACCGCCACGGGTGATACCACTGAAGCTTTCTTT. It yields the protein CATATGDTTEAFF.

This clone was seen once. This chain joins TRBV6-4 and TRBJ2-3; weak D call: TRBD2 (5 bases). Germline V gene lookup returns CDR1 MRHNA and CDR2 SNTAGT. Trimming removed 2 bases from V and 2 bases from J, with 11 bases in between. The CDR3 has 15 residues. In DNA form, the CDR3 reads TGTGCCAGCAGTGACAACGGACTCCTCACAGATACGCAGTATTTT. Translating it yields CASSDNGLLTDTQYF.

CDR3 DNA sequence: TGTGCCAGCTCACCCCAACAGGGGGCCGGTGGCACTGAAGCTTTCTTT. Its translation is CASSPQQGAGGTEAFF. This chain connects TRBV18 to TRBJ1-1; 9 bases are shared with TRBD1. CDR1 and CDR2 (germline): KGHSH, LQKENI. Trimming at V came to 3 bases and at J to 4 bases, leaving 9 bases not matched to a gene. The CDR3 covers 16 residues.

The chain is built from TRBV5-4 and TRBJ2-7; no firm D call. This CDR3 has 13 residues. Germline loops: CDR1 SGHNT, CDR2 YYREEE (reference sequence). Trimming shortened V by 2 bases and J by 1 base, and 7 bases separated the two germline ends. The CDR3 region has the DNA TGTGCCAGCAGCTTTAGCCAGTCCTACGAGCAGTACTTC. It codes for CASSFSQSYEQYF.

As DNA, the CDR3 is TGTGCCACCAGTGATGCGACTAGCGGGAGGGGTCATGAGCAGTTCTTC. Translation gives CATSDATSGRGHEQFF. The V call is TRBV24-1, the J call TRBJ2-1, with 14 bases aligning to TRBD2. The V segment lost 3 bases and the J segment 8 bases; nucleotides outside the gene matches: 5. The CDR3 runs to 16 residues. Germline V lookup: CDR1 KGHDR, CDR2 SFDVKD.